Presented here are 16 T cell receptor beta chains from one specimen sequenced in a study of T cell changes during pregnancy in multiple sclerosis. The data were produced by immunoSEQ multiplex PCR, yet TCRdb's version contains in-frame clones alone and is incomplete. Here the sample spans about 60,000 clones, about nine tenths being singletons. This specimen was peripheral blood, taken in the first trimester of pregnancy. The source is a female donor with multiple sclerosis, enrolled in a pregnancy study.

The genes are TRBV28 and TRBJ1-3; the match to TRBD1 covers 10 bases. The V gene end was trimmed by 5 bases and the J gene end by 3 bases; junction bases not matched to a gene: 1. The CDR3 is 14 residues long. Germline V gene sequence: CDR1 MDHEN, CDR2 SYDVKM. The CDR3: CASSGTGVGNTIYF. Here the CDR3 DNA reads TGTGCCAGCAGTGGGACAGGGGTTGGAAACACCATATATTTT. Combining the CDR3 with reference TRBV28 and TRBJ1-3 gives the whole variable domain DVKVTQSSRYLVKRTGEKVFLECVQDMDHENMFWYRQDPGLGLRLIYFSYDVKMKEKGDIPEGYSVSREKKERFSLILESASTNQTSMYLCASSGTGVGNTIYFGEGSWLTVV.

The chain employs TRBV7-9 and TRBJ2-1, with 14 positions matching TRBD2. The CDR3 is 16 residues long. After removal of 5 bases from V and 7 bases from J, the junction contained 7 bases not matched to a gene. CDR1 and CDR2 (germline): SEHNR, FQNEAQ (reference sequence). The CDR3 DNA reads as TGTGCCAGCAGCGCCAAAGGACTAGCGGGAGGAAATGAGCAGTTCTTC. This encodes CASSAKGLAGGNEQFF.

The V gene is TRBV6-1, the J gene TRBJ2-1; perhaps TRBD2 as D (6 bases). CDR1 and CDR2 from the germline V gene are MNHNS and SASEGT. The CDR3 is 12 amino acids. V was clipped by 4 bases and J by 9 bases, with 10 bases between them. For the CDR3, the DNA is TGTGCCAGCAGTGTTGGGGGAGGTGAGCAGTTCTTC. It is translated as CASSVGGGEQFF.

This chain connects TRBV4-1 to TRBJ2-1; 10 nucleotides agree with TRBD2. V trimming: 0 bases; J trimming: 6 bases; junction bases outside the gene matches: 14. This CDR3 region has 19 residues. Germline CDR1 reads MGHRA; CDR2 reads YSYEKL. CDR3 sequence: CASSQDYFLSGRLRNEQFF. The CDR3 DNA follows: TGCGCCAGCAGCCAAGATTATTTCCTTAGCGGGAGGTTGCGCAATGAGCAGTTCTTC.

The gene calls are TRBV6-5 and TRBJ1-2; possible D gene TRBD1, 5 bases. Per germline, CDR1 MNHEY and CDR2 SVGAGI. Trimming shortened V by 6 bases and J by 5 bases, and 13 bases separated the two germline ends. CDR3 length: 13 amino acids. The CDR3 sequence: CASRPPGVYGYTF. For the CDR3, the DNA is TGTGCCAGCAGACCCCCGGGGGTGTATGGCTACACCTTC.

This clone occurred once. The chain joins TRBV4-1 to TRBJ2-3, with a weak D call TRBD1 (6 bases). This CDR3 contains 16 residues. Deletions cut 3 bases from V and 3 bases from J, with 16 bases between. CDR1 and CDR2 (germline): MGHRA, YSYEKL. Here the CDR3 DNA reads TGCGCCAGCAGCCAGGGGGCGGAGGCTGTAACAGATACGCAGTATTTT. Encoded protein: CASSQGAEAVTDTQYF.

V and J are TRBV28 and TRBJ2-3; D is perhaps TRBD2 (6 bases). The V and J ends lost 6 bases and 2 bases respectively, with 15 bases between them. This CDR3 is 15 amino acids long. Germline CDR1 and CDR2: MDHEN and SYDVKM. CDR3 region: CASSHPRGYTDTQYF. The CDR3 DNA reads TGTGCCAGCAGCCATCCGCGGGGTTACACAGATACGCAGTATTTT.

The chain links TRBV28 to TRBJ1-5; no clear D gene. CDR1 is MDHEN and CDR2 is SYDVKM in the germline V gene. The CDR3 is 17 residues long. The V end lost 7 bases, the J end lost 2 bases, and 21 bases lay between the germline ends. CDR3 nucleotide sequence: TGTGCCAGCACTTATACAAATCTCACTAACGGCAATCAGCCCCAGCATTTT. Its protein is CASTYTNLTNGNQPQHF. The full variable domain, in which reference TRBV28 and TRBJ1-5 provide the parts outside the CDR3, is DVKVTQSSRYLVKRTGEKVFLECVQDMDHENMFWYRQDPGLGLRLIYFSYDVKMKEKGDIPEGYSVSREKKERFSLILESASTNQTSMYLCASTYTNLTNGNQPQHFGDGTRLSIL.

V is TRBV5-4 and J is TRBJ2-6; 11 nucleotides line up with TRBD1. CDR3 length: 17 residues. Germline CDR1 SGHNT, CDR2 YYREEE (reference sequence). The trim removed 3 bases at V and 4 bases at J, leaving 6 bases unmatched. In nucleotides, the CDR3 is TGTGCCAGCAGCTCCGGACAGGGGGCAGTGGGGGCCAACGTCCTGACTTTC. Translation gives CASSSGQGAVGANVLTF.

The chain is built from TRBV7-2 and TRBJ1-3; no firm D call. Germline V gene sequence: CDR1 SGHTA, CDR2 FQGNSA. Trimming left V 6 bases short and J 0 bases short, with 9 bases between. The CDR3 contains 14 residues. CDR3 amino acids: CASSFTGSGNTIYF. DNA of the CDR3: TGTGCCAGCAGTTTTACGGGCTCTGGAAACACCATATATTTT. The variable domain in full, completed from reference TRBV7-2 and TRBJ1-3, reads GAGVSQSPSNKVTEKGKDVELRCDPISGHTALYWYRQSLGQGLEFLIYFQGNSAPDKSGLPSDRFSAERTGGSVSTLTIQRTQQEDSAVYLCASSFTGSGNTIYFGEGSWLTVV.

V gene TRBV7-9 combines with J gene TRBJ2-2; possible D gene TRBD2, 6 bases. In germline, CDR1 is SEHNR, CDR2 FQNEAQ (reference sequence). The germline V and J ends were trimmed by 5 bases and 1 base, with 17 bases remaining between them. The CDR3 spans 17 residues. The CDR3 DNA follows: TGTGCCAGCAGCCCGCCGGGCGGGGCAGGGAACACCGGGGAGCTGTTTTTT. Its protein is CASSPPGGAGNTGELFF. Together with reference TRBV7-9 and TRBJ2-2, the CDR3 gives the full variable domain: DTGVSQNPRHKITKRGQNVTFRCDPISEHNRLYWYRQTLGQGPEFLTYFQNEAQLEKSRLLSDRFSAERPKGSFSTLEIQRTEQGDSAMYLCASSPPGGAGNTGELFFGEGSRLTVL.

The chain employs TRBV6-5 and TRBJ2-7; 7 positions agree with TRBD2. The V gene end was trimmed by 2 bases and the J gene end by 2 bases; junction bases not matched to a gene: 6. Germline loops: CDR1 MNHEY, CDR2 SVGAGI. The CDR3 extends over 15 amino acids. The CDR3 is CASSYTAGEAYEQYF. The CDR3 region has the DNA TGTGCCAGCAGTTACACCGCGGGGGAAGCCTACGAGCAGTACTTC.

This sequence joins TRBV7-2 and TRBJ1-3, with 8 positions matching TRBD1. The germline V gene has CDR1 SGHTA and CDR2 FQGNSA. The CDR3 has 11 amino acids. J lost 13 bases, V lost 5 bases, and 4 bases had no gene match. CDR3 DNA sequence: TGTGCCAGCAGCCCTGGACAGGGTATATATTTT. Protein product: CASSPGQGIYF.

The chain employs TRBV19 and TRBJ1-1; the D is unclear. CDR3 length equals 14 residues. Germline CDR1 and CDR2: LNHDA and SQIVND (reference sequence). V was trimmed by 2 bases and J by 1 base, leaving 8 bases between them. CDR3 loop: CASSISRWNTEAFF. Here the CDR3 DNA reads TGTGCCAGTAGTATATCCAGGTGGAACACTGAAGCTTTCTTT. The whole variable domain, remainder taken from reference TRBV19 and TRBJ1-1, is DGGITQSPKYLFRKEGQNVTLSCEQNLNHDAMYWYRQDPGQGLRLIYYSQIVNDFQKGDIAEGYSVSREKKESFPLTVTSAQKNPTAFYLCASSISRWNTEAFFGQGTRLTVV.

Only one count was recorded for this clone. This CDR3 is CASTGGINGELFF. The CDR3 DNA sequence: TGTGCCAGCACAGGGGGCATAAACGGGGAGCTGTTTTTT. This chain joins TRBV5-5 and TRBJ2-2; 8 bases agree with TRBD1. The V segment lost 6 bases and the J segment 7 bases; nucleotides outside the gene matches: 5. The CDR3 covers 13 residues. Germline CDR1 and CDR2: SGHKS and YYEKEE (reference sequence).

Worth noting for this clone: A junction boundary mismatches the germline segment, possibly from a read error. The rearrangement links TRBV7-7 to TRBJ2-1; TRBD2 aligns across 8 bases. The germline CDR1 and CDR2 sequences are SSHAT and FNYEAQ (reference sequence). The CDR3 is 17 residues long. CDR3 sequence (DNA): TGTGCTAGCAGTCCTTACAGTAGCGGGGCCTCCTACAATGAGCAGTTCTTC. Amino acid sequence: CASSPYSSGASYNEQFF.